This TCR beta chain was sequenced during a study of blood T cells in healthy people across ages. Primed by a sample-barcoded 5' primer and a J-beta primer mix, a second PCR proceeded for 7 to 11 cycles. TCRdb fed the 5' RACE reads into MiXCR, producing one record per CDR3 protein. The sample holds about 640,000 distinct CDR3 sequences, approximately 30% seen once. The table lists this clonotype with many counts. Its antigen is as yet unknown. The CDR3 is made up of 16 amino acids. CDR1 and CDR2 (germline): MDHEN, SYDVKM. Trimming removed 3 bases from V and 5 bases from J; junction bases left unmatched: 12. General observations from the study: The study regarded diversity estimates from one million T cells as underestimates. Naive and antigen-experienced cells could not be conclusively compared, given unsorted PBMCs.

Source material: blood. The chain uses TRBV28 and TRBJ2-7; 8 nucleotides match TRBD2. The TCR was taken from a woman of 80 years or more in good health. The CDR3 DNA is TGTGCCAGCAGTTTTCCGCGGGGGGCTCATCGGGACGAGCAGTACTTC. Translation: CASSFPRGAHRDEQYF.